The 27 T cell receptor beta chains reported below all come from one sample, sequenced in a study of blood T cell repertoires in COVID-19. The method was immunoSEQ multiplex PCR; TCRdb's version includes in-frame clones alone and lacks a portion of them. Among 68,000 or so clones listed, around 80% were seen once. Material for sequencing was peripheral blood. The receptors stem from a human donor in a cohort sampled during active COVID-19.

The chain combines TRBV15 with TRBJ2-3; 9 nucleotides line up with TRBD2. Germline CDR1 and CDR2: LNHNV and YYDKDF (reference sequence). Losses at the gene ends were 8 bases for V and 0 bases for J; bases not matched to a gene: 6. The CDR3 totals 15 residues. The CDR3 region is CATALAGRSTDTQYF. The CDR3, as DNA: TGTGCCACCGCCCTAGCGGGGAGAAGCACAGATACGCAGTATTTT.

The chain recombines TRBV19 with TRBJ2-7, with TRBD2 identical over 11 bases. This CDR3 comprises 16 residues. With 5 bases clipped from V and 2 bases from J, the junction kept 8 bases outside the gene matches. From germline, CDR1 is LNHDA and CDR2 SQIVND (reference sequence). CDR3 sequence reads: CASSRTTSGMAYEQYF. CDR3 DNA: TGTGCCAGTAGTCGAACGACTAGCGGGATGGCCTACGAGCAGTACTTC.

V gene TRBV3-1 (or the pseudogene TRBV3-2) combines with J gene TRBJ2-4; D is unclear. Trimming shortened V by 1 base and J by 2 bases, and 12 bases separated the two germline ends. Germline V gene data show CDR1 as LGHDT and CDR2 as YNNKEL (reference sequence). The CDR3 has 16 residues. This CDR3 is CASSQAGELPKNIQYF. The CDR3 coding sequence is TGTGCCAGCAGCCAAGCTGGAGAGTTACCCAAAAACATTCAGTACTTC.

CDR3 coding DNA: TGTGCCAGCAGCTTAGCACAGGGGGCTTATGGCTACACCTTC. Translating gives CASSLAQGAYGYTF. The chain combines TRBV5-4 with TRBJ1-2, with 9 bases fitting TRBD1. Losses at the gene ends were 2 bases for V and 5 bases for J; bases not matched to a gene: 4. The CDR3 is 14 amino acids. Germline CDR1 reads SGHNT; CDR2 reads YYREEE (reference sequence).

This chain links TRBV19 with TRBJ1-2, with 9 bases fitting TRBD1. The germline CDR1 and CDR2 sequences are LNHDA and SQIVND (reference sequence). The CDR3 covers 13 residues. V dropped 4 bases and J dropped 6; count of bases not matched to a gene: 3. DNA for the CDR3: TGTGCCAGTAGTAGCGGGACAGGGCATGGCTACACCTTC. It encodes CASSSGTGHGYTF.

The genes are TRBV5-6 and TRBJ1-4; the D gene is possibly TRBD1 (5 bases). The CDR3 is made up of 13 amino acids. V lost 3 bases, J lost 10 bases, and 13 bases lay in between. Germline loops: CDR1 SGHDT, CDR2 YYEEEE. This chain's CDR3 is CASSSTAVGKLFF. The CDR3 DNA is TGTGCCAGCAGCTCGACAGCTGTGGGAAAACTGTTTTTT.

This clone was recorded at least ten times. This rearrangement joins TRBV27 to TRBJ2-2; 7 nucleotides align to TRBD2. Germline V CDR1 and CDR2: MNHEY, SMNVEV (reference sequence). The trim removed 8 bases at V and 9 bases at J, leaving 6 bases unmatched. The CDR3 runs to 12 residues. CDR3 DNA sequence: TGTGCCAGCTCCTTGGGGGGGAGGGAGCTGTTTTTT. As protein: CASSLGGRELFF.

CDR3 sequence (DNA): TGTGCCAGCAGAGAGGGCGGGAAGAATGAGCAGTTCTTC. Translating gives CASREGGKNEQFF. The chain links TRBV11-3 to TRBJ2-1; possibly TRBD2 for D (6 bases). V lost 6 bases to trimming and J lost 7 bases, with 13 bases between them. The V gene's germline CDR1 is SGHNT and CDR2 YENEEA. The CDR3 sequence is 13 residues long.

The chain links TRBV10-3 to TRBJ2-5; D is possibly TRBD1 (5 bases). The germline CDR1 and CDR2 sequences are ENHRY and SYGVKD. Trimming removed 4 bases at V and 5 bases at J, with 11 bases between. CDR3 length: 13 residues. The CDR3 here is CAISGNSGETQYF. In DNA form, the CDR3 reads TGTGCCATCAGTGGGAACTCAGGGGAGACCCAGTACTTC.

The chain employs TRBV28 and TRBJ1-6; the D gene is possibly TRBD1 (6 bases). CDR1 is MDHEN, CDR2 SYDVKM, per germline. The CDR3 sequence is 15 residues long. V was clipped by 5 bases and J by 9 bases, with 17 bases between them. In DNA, the CDR3 is TGTGCCAGCAGTCACCGGAACAGGGTGGGTTCACCCCTCCACTTT. Its protein product is CASSHRNRVGSPLHF.

The chain carries TRBV9 and TRBJ2-7, with a tentative D call TRBD2 (5 bases). The CDR3 has 15 residues. Germline CDR1 SGDLS, CDR2 YYNGEE. V was cut by 4 bases and J by 0 bases, with 14 bases left in between. In DNA, the CDR3 is TGTGCCAGCAGCTTGCTTAAGCGGTGCTCCTACGAGCAGTACTTC. Translating gives CASSLLKRCSYEQYF.

The chain links TRBV29-1 to TRBJ2-7; maybe TRBD2 (5 bases). V dropped 7 bases and J dropped 1 base, with 17 bases sitting between them. The V gene's germline CDR1 is SQVTM and CDR2 ANQGSEA. The CDR3 sequence is 14 residues long. CDR3: CSARDGSISYEQYF. In DNA form, the CDR3 reads TGCAGCGCTCGGGATGGGTCCATTTCCTACGAGCAGTACTTC.

This clone was counted between two and nine times. J is TRBJ1-2 and V is TRBV9; maybe TRBD1 (6 bases). V was trimmed by 4 bases and J by 2 bases, leaving 12 bases between them. CDR1 is SGDLS and CDR2 is YYNGEE in the germline V gene. This CDR3 spans 14 amino acids. In DNA form, the CDR3 reads TGTGCCAGCAGCAGACAGGAACGGAACTATGGCTACACCTTC. It encodes CASSRQERNYGYTF.

V gene TRBV28 combines with J gene TRBJ1-1; weak D call: TRBD1 (6 bases). CDR3 size: 14 residues. Germline CDR1 MDHEN, CDR2 SYDVKM. V was pared by 7 bases and J by 4 bases, with 16 bases between. CDR3 sequence (DNA): TGTGCCAGCACCCCGCCCGGGGGGGCCACTGAAGCTTTCTTT. Residues: CASTPPGGATEAFF.

The chain couples TRBV11-2 to TRBJ2-1, with TRBD1 matching 8 bases. The V and J ends lost 3 bases and 7 bases, in that order; junction bases with no gene match: 8. Germline CDR1 is SGHAT and CDR2 is FQNNGV. The CDR3 is 15 amino acids. Here the CDR3 reads CASSFRGLTRNEQFF. The CDR3 nucleotides read TGTGCCAGCAGCTTCAGGGGGCTAACGAGGAATGAGCAGTTCTTC.

This chain links TRBV3-1 (or the pseudogene TRBV3-2) with TRBJ2-6; the match to TRBD1 covers 8 bases. The germline V gene encodes CDR1 LGHDT and CDR2 YNNKEL (reference sequence). J gave up 2 bases and V 0 bases, and 9 bases lay outside the gene matches. This CDR3 is built from 19 residues. Here the CDR3 DNA reads TGTGCCAGCAGCCAAGAAACCCAAAAGACAGGGGCTGGGGCCAACGTCCTGACTTTC. Its protein is CASSQETQKTGAGANVLTF.

This chain uses TRBV3-1 (or the pseudogene TRBV3-2) with TRBJ2-2; 7 bases fit TRBD1. In germline, CDR1 is LGHDT, CDR2 YNNKEL (reference sequence). The V gene end was trimmed by 4 bases and the J gene end by 5 bases; junction bases not matched to a gene: 7. CDR3 length: 15 residues. The CDR3 reads CASSLRQGHTGELFF. The CDR3 nucleotides read TGTGCCAGCAGCCTGCGACAGGGCCATACCGGGGAGCTGTTTTTT.

This chain links TRBV5-6 with TRBJ2-1, with 7 bases that match TRBD1. V shed 3 bases, J shed 7 bases, and the junction held 10 bases outside the gene matches. The germline CDR1 and CDR2 sequences are SGHDT and YYEEEE. This CDR3 has 15 residues. CDR3 amino acids: CASSYGTDLWNEQFF. CDR3 DNA sequence: TGTGCCAGCAGCTACGGGACAGACCTCTGGAATGAGCAGTTCTTC.

The rearrangement joins TRBV7-8 to TRBJ2-7, with D perhaps TRBD1 (7 bases). The CDR3 has 12 amino acids. Germline V CDR1 and CDR2: SGHVS, FQNEAQ. V was cut by 5 bases and J by 9 bases, with 14 bases left in between. This CDR3 is CASSTRQGGQYF. DNA of the CDR3: TGTGCCAGCAGCACTCGACAGGGAGGGCAGTACTTC.

Remarks on this clone: This specimen includes other DNA sequences encoding the same CDR3. The J gene is TRBJ1-5, the V gene TRBV7-9; perhaps TRBD1 as D (5 bases). This CDR3 has 15 residues. V was pared by 4 bases and J by 2 bases, with 12 bases between. Per germline, CDR1 SEHNR and CDR2 FQNEAQ (reference sequence). CDR3 sequence reads: CASSSGDRGNQPQHF. For the CDR3, the DNA is TGTGCCAGCAGCTCGGGGGATAGGGGCAATCAGCCCCAGCATTTT.

V is TRBV4-1 and J is TRBJ1-5; D gene ambiguous. Between the trimmed V and J ends, which lost 3 bases and 3 bases, there was a span of 6 bases. The CDR3 is 13 residues long. Looked up from germline, CDR1 is MGHRA and CDR2 is YSYEKL. The CDR3 here is CASSQSVNQPQHF. The CDR3 nucleotides read TGCGCCAGCAGCCAGAGTGTCAATCAGCCCCAGCATTTT.

Points on this clone: Other DNA sequences of this sample code for an identical CDR3. This rearrangement joins TRBV6-5 to TRBJ2-5; TRBD1 matches at 7 bases. CDR1 and CDR2 (germline): MNHEY, SVGAGI. With 2 bases clipped from V and 2 bases from J, the junction kept 2 bases outside the gene matches. The CDR3 runs 14 residues. Here the CDR3 reads CASSYRQGQETQYF. CDR3 bases: TGTGCCAGCAGTTACAGACAGGGACAAGAGACCCAGTACTTC.

The genes are TRBV2 and TRBJ2-1; 8 positions agree with TRBD1. The junction had 8 bases not matched to a gene; V was cut back by 7 bases and J by 9 bases. The CDR3 runs 13 residues. CDR1 is SNHLY and CDR2 is FYNNEI in the germline V gene. The CDR3 here is CASTRTGGGEQFF. The CDR3 DNA follows: TGTGCCAGCACAAGAACAGGGGGAGGTGAGCAGTTCTTC. Using reference TRBV2 and TRBJ2-1 for the parts outside the CDR3, the full variable domain is EPEVTQTPSHQVTQMGQEVILRCVPISNHLYFYWYRQILGQKVEFLVSFYNNEISEKSEIFDDQFSVERPDGSNFTLKIRSTKLEDSAMYFCASTRTGGGEQFFGPGTRLTVL.

This clone is categorized as medium-sized. The chain recombines TRBV11-2 with TRBJ2-3, with 7 nucleotides matching TRBD2. The ends lost 5 bases at V and 2 bases at J; junction bases unmatched: 7. Germline V lookup: CDR1 SGHAT, CDR2 FQNNGV. CDR3 length: 15 amino acids. The CDR3 loop reads CASSQIAGPTDTQYF. CDR3 sequence (DNA): TGTGCCAGCAGCCAAATAGCGGGCCCCACAGATACGCAGTATTTT.

The V and J genes are TRBV27 and TRBJ2-1, with D maybe TRBD1 (5 bases). CDR3 length: 17 residues. The germline V gene encodes CDR1 MNHEY and CDR2 SMNVEV (reference sequence). V shed 6 bases and J shed 3 bases, with 21 bases lying between them. CDR3 region: CASRTLGQLGNYNEQFF. CDR3 DNA: TGTGCCAGCAGGACGCTGGGGCAGCTTGGAAACTACAATGAGCAGTTCTTC.

This CDR3 is CASSRRPGGGYTF. The DNA for the CDR3 is TGTGCCAGCAGCAGACGGCCCGGCGGTGGCTACACCTTC. The chain couples TRBV21-1 to TRBJ1-2. TRBV21-1 is deemed a pseudogene. This CDR3 comprises 13 residues.

V is TRBV3-1 (or the pseudogene TRBV3-2) and J is TRBJ2-2; TRBD2 agrees at 12 bases. The CDR3 spans 15 residues. Germline V gives CDR1 LGHDT, CDR2 YNNKEL (reference sequence). J was trimmed by 6 bases and V by 5 bases; bases with no gene match: 4. This CDR3 reads CASSSSGRASGELFF. CDR3 nucleotides: TGTGCCAGCAGCTCTAGCGGGAGGGCCTCCGGGGAGCTGTTTTTT.